Listed below are T cell receptor beta chains from one sample, sequenced in a study of blood T cells in healthy people across ages. MiXCR, applied by TCRdb to the 5' RACE reads, yields one record per CDR3 protein. The sample includes a few hundred thousand distinct CDR3 sequences, roughly 26% of them seen just once. Sequencing input: blood. The receptors stem from a woman between 65 and 79 years old in good health. Each CDR3 is given with its conserved first and last residue. A D gene is named only where the DNA matches it firmly. Size is stated for part of the rows, as once, few or many counts, or as a class when the clone is expanded.

few	TRBV20-1	NA	TRBJ1-2	CSARGEVPYGYTF	TGCAGTGCTAGGGGCGAGGTCCCATATGGCTACACCTTC
NA	TRBV7-9	NA	TRBJ2-5	CASSLDGGSPRETQYF	TGTGCCAGCAGCTTAGATGGGGGGTCGCCGCGAGAGACCCAGTACTTC
few	TRBV4-1	NA	TRBJ1-5	CASSRLPGQADQPQHF	TGCGCCAGCAGCCGCCTACCGGGGCAGGCGGATCAGCCCCAGCATTTT
NA	TRBV7-3	NA	TRBJ2-7	CASSIKVRTEEPYEQYF	TGTGCCAGCAGCATAAAGGTAAGAACAGAAGAGCCCTACGAGCAGTACTTC
NA	TRBV5-1	NA	TRBJ1-1	CASSLGGFNTEAFF	TGCGCCAGCAGCTTGGGGGGATTCAACACTGAAGCTTTCTTT
few	TRBV19	TRBD1	TRBJ1-2	CASSVTSGTGASGYTF	TGTGCCAGTAGTGTAACCTCCGGGACAGGGGCTTCTGGCTACACCTTC
once	TRBV12-3/TRBV12-4	TRBD2	TRBJ2-5	CAGSLGASGGHQETQYF	TGTGCCGGCAGTTTAGGGGCTAGCGGGGGGCACCAAGAGACCCAGTACTTC
NA	TRBV28	NA	TRBJ2-3	CASSFMDYRGTDTQYF	TGTGCCAGCAGTTTTATGGACTACCGTGGCACAGATACGCAGTATTTT
NA	TRBV27	NA	TRBJ2-2	CASRPRGGELFF	TGTGCCAGCAGACCGAGAGGGGGGGAGCTGTTTTTT
few	TRBV7-2	NA	TRBJ1-6	CASGDDEPLHF	TGTGCCAGCGGCGATGATGAACCCCTCCACTTT
few	TRBV7-2	TRBD2	TRBJ2-5	CASSPGLAGARETQYF	TGTGCCAGCAGCCCTGGACTAGCGGGAGCGAGAGAGACCCAGTACTTC
many	TRBV20-1	TRBD2	TRBJ2-7	CSALTPLALDSYEQYF	TGCAGTGCTCTCACCCCACTAGCGTTAGACTCCTACGAGCAGTACTTC
many	TRBV29-1	NA	TRBJ1-1	CSVEAQKSNTEAFF	TGCAGCGTTGAAGCACAGAAATCGAACACTGAAGCTTTCTTT
few	TRBV18	TRBD2	TRBJ2-5	CASSPPSGWQETQYF	TGTGCCAGCTCCCCTCCTAGCGGTTGGCAAGAGACCCAGTACTTC
many	TRBV6-1	TRBD1	TRBJ1-5	CASNTGGAQPQHF	TGTGCCAGCAATACAGGGGGTGCTCAGCCCCAGCATTTT
few	TRBV2	NA	TRBJ1-2	CASSRSLSGYTF	TGTGCCAGCAGCCGGTCCTTGAGCGGCTACACCTTC
NA	TRBV6-5	NA	TRBJ2-1	CASRWDNYNEQFF	TGTGCCAGCAGGTGGGATAACTACAATGAGCAGTTCTTC
NA	TRBV20-1	TRBD2	TRBJ2-3	CSAKAGGGDTQYF	TGCAGTGCTAAAGCGGGAGGGGGAGATACGCAGTATTTT
NA	TRBV5-5	NA	TRBJ2-7	CASSPQLALSSYEQYF	TGTGCCAGCAGCCCTCAACTAGCACTGAGCTCCTACGAGCAGTACTTC
many	TRBV7-6	TRBD2	TRBJ2-3	CASSSMTSGSGDTQYF	TGTGCCAGCAGCTCAATGACTAGCGGGAGTGGGGATACGCAGTATTTT
few	TRBV6-6	NA	TRBJ2-6	CASSYSSGSGANVLTF	TGTGCCAGCAGTTACTCTTCAGGGTCTGGGGCCAACGTCCTGACTTTC
NA	TRBV7-2	TRBD1	TRBJ1-2	CASSPGQGRSYTF	TGTGCCAGCAGCCCTGGACAGGGTCGGAGCTACACCTTC
NA	TRBV10-3	NA	TRBJ2-5	CAISGTRQETQYF	TGTGCCATCAGTGGGACACGACAAGAGACTCAGTACTTC
NA	TRBV27	TRBD1	TRBJ1-2	CATKTGVFGYTF	TGTGCCACCAAGACAGGGGTGTTTGGCTACACCTTC
NA	TRBV10-3	TRBD2	TRBJ2-7	CAISGLAGSYEQYF	TGTGCCATCAGTGGGCTAGCGGGTTCCTACGAGCAGTACTTC
NA	TRBV28	TRBD1	TRBJ1-4	CASSAGGTGREKLFF	TGTGCCAGCAGCGCAGGAGGGACAGGGAGGGAAAAACTGTTTTTT
many	TRBV7-8	NA	TRBJ2-5	CASSSRTGPGETQYF	TGTGCCAGCAGCTCCCGGACTGGCCCGGGAGAGACCCAGTACTTC
many	TRBV28	TRBD2	TRBJ2-7	CASTLASGRTHEQYF	TGTGCCAGCACCCTGGCTAGCGGGAGAACGCACGAGCAGTACTTC
NA	TRBV7-2	TRBD1	TRBJ2-7	CASSLAGTESSYEQYF	TGTGCCAGCAGCTTAGCTGGGACAGAGAGCTCCTACGAGCAGTACTTC
once	TRBV29-1	TRBD2	TRBJ2-5	CSVVWLAGGETQYF	TGCAGCGTTGTTTGGCTAGCGGGAGGAGAGACCCAGTACTTC
few	TRBV15	NA	TRBJ2-1	CATSRATSYNEQFF	TGTGCCACCAGCAGAGCCACTAGTTACAATGAGCAGTTCTTC
NA	TRBV20-1	NA	TRBJ1-1	CSARDPRENTVAFF	TGCAGTGCTAGAGATCCTCGGGAGAACACTGTAGCTTTCTTT
few	TRBV2	NA	TRBJ2-7	CASSVGTYEQYF	TGTGCCAGCAGTGTGGGGACCTACGAGCAGTACTTC
NA	TRBV7-9	NA	TRBJ1-6	CASSIGHEIGSPLHF	TGTGCCAGCAGCATTGGACACGAAATTGGGTCACCCCTCCACTTT
few	TRBV29-1	NA	TRBJ1-2	CSVDGPGHDYGYTF	TGCAGCGTTGATGGCCCTGGACATGACTATGGCTACACCTTC
NA	TRBV7-2	TRBD2	TRBJ2-3	CASSPRTSGPKDTQYF	TGTGCCAGCAGCCCGAGGACTAGCGGGCCGAAAGATACGCAGTATTTT
many	TRBV3-1	TRBD1	TRBJ1-6	CASSPWGDSSPLHF	TGTGCCAGCAGCCCCTGGGGGGACAGTTCACCCCTCCACTTT
NA	TRBV6-5	NA	TRBJ2-1	CASSYSSSYNEQFF	TGTGCCAGCAGTTACTCGAGCTCCTACAATGAGCAGTTCTTC
NA	TRBV7-2	TRBD2	TRBJ2-1	CASSPRLAGFSYNEQFF	TGTGCCAGCAGCCCTCGACTAGCGGGATTTTCGTACAATGAGCAGTTCTTC
NA	TRBV6-2/TRBV6-3	TRBD1	TRBJ2-1	CASSHRTGIKGEQFF	TGTGCCAGCAGTCATCGGACAGGAATTAAGGGAGAGCAGTTCTTC
few	TRBV29-1	NA	TRBJ1-1	CSVRTDLNTEAFF	TGCAGCGTTCGGACGGATCTGAACACTGAAGCTTTCTTT
few	TRBV7-8	TRBD2	TRBJ2-1	CASAEMGLAGIYNEQFF	TGTGCCAGCGCCGAGATGGGACTAGCGGGGATCTACAATGAGCAGTTCTTC
NA	TRBV27	NA	TRBJ1-5	CASSYRSGFNQPQHF	TGTGCCAGCAGTTATCGATCGGGGTTTAATCAGCCCCAGCATTTT
NA	TRBV12-3/TRBV12-4	NA	TRBJ1-1	CASSTEGAEAFF	TGTGCCAGCAGTACGGAGGGGGCTGAAGCTTTCTTT
few	TRBV7-6	TRBD2	TRBJ2-7	CASSPNPLAGEQYEQYF	TGCGCCAGCAGCCCAAACCCACTAGCGGGAGAGCAATACGAGCAGTACTTC
few	TRBV6-5	NA	TRBJ1-1	CASSYSRYRARGNTEAFF	TGTGCCAGCAGTTACTCGAGGTACAGGGCCAGGGGGAACACTGAAGCTTTCTTT
few	TRBV20-1	TRBD2	TRBJ2-7	CSAVAPSGRALEQYF	TGCAGTGCTGTAGCGCCTAGCGGGAGGGCCCTCGAGCAGTACTTC
many	TRBV11-3	NA	TRBJ2-5	CASSLTGSSKTQYF	TGTGCCAGCAGCTTAACCGGGAGTTCAAAGACCCAGTACTTC
few	TRBV27	TRBD2	TRBJ2-2	CASRTTSAGNTGELFF	TGTGCCAGCAGGACGACTAGCGCGGGGAACACCGGGGAGCTGTTTTTT
many	TRBV7-9	NA	TRBJ1-5	CASSLLNQPQHF	TGTGCCAGCAGCTTGTTGAACCAGCCCCAGCATTTT
many	TRBV5-1	NA	TRBJ2-5	CASSVSGETQYF	TGCGCCAGCAGCGTCAGCGGTGAGACCCAGTACTTC
few	TRBV2	NA	TRBJ2-5	CASGAKGGTQYF	TGTGCCAGCGGTGCAAAAGGGGGGACCCAGTACTTC
NA	TRBV14	NA	TRBJ2-1	CASSRGLLYNEQFF	TGTGCCAGCAGCCGGGGACTCCTCTACAATGAGCAGTTCTTC
NA	TRBV4-1	NA	TRBJ2-3	CASSQDGSVGTDTQYF	TGCGCCAGCAGCCAAGATGGAAGCGTGGGCACAGATACGCAGTATTTT
NA	TRBV28	TRBD2	TRBJ2-7	CASSAPLRREGYEQYF	TGTGCCAGCAGCGCCCCATTGAGGCGGGAGGGCTACGAGCAGTACTTC
NA	TRBV5-1	TRBD2	TRBJ2-5	CASSKGLAGGLYEQYF	TGCGCCAGCAGCAAGGGACTAGCGGGAGGGTTGTATGAGCAGTACTTC
few	TRBV4-1	NA	TRBJ2-1	CASSLGGPGDEQFF	TGCGCCAGCAGCCTAGGGGGGCCCGGGGATGAGCAGTTCTTC